Below, 27 T cell receptor beta chains from the same sample are listed, as sequenced in a study of blood T cell repertoires in COVID-19. The repertoire was sequenced with immunoSEQ multiplex PCR; TCRdb's copy has only in-frame clones and lacks some. The sample holds some 40,000 clones, about 80% seen once. The material sequenced was peripheral blood. The source is a man between 65 and 80 years old with acute or convalescent COVID-19.

The V and J genes are TRBV12-3 or TRBV12-4 and TRBJ2-3; D is undetermined. There are 11 residues in the CDR3. Trimming left V 8 bases short and J 3 bases short, with 6 bases between. CDR3 sequence: CASGPTDTQYF. Written as DNA, the CDR3 is TGTGCCAGCGGCCCAACAGATACGCAGTATTTT.

This clone was seen a few times. CDR3 sequence reads: CASSEAGTGNQLGYTF. In nucleotides, the CDR3 is TGTGCCAGCAGTGAGGCCGGGACAGGGAATCAGTTGGGCTACACCTTC. The rearrangement links TRBV2 to TRBJ1-2, with 9 bases matching TRBD1. Germline CDR1 SNHLY, CDR2 FYNNEI. The V segment lost 3 bases and the J segment 8 bases; nucleotides outside the gene matches: 13. The CDR3 runs to 16 residues.

As concerns this clone: An end of the junction does not agree with germline; a read error may underlie this. The chain recombines TRBV24-1 with TRBJ1-2; D gene ambiguous. The CDR3 is 12 residues long. In germline, CDR1 is KGHDR, CDR2 SFDVKD. CDR3 DNA sequence: TGTGCCACCGGTGACTATAACTATGGCTACACCTTC. Translation: CATGDYNYGYTF.

This chain links TRBV11-2 with TRBJ1-3, with D possibly being TRBD1 (5 bases). CDR1 SGHAT and CDR2 FQNNGV come from the germline V gene. V lost 5 bases, J lost 4 bases, and 18 bases lay in between. The CDR3 runs to 16 residues. The CDR3: CASSAGDRWSGNTIYF. The CDR3 bases are TGTGCCAGCAGCGCGGGGGATAGATGGAGCGGAAACACCATATATTTT.

The chain links TRBV3-1 (or the pseudogene TRBV3-2) to TRBJ2-2, with a weak D call TRBD2 (6 bases). Germline V gene lookup returns CDR1 LGHDT and CDR2 YNNKEL (reference sequence). CDR3 length: 15 residues. Trimming pared 3 bases from V and 4 bases from J, leaving 12 bases between. The CDR3 DNA is TGTGCCAGCAGCCAGGCGGGACGGACCACCGGGGAGCTGTTTTTT. Protein product: CASSQAGRTTGELFF.

This clone was seen a single time. This chain links TRBV9 with TRBJ1-1; D might be TRBD1 (6 bases). V lost 3 bases to trimming and J lost 5 bases, with 14 bases between them. The CDR3 is 14 amino acids. Per germline, CDR1 SGDLS and CDR2 YYNGEE. The CDR3 loop reads CASSEGVAATEAFF. The CDR3 coding sequence is TGTGCCAGCAGCGAGGGGGTAGCAGCAACTGAAGCTTTCTTT.

This clone appeared a few times. The rearrangement uses TRBV24-1 and TRBJ2-2, with TRBD2 as a possible D gene (6 bases). The germline V and J ends were trimmed by 1 base and 0 bases, with 20 bases remaining between them. The CDR3 extends over 20 amino acids. Germline V CDR1 and CDR2: KGHDR, SFDVKD. The chain's CDR3 is CATSDFRIGNGEANTGELFF. The CDR3 nucleotides are TGTGCCACCAGTGATTTCAGAATTGGTAATGGGGAGGCGAACACCGGGGAGCTGTTTTTT.

V and J are TRBV5-4 and TRBJ1-2; TRBD1 aligns across 7 bases. V was clipped by 4 bases and J by 8 bases; unmatched bases: 8. Germline assignment: CDR1 SGHNT and CDR2 YYREEE (reference sequence). The CDR3 has 13 residues. The CDR3 loop is CASSLTGVGGYTF. For the CDR3, the DNA is TGTGCCAGCAGCCTTACAGGGGTGGGCGGCTACACCTTC.

The rearrangement uses TRBV5-1 and TRBJ2-5; TRBD2 agrees at 12 bases. V dropped 4 bases and J dropped 2; count of bases not matched to a gene: 3. Germline CDR1 SGHRS, CDR2 YFSETQ. The CDR3 runs 15 residues. DNA for the CDR3: TGCGCCAGCAGCAACGGACTAGCGGGGCAAGAGACCCAGTACTTC. It encodes CASSNGLAGQETQYF.

The rearrangement joins TRBV19 to TRBJ1-3; D not resolved. Trimming took 5 bases from V and 2 from J, leaving 13 bases between them. This CDR3 region has 15 residues. The germline gives CDR1 LNHDA, CDR2 SQIVND (reference sequence). CDR3 sequence reads: CASSPVAPTGNTIYF. The CDR3 nucleotides read TGTGCCAGTAGTCCGGTCGCGCCTACTGGAAACACCATATATTTT.

This sequence joins TRBV9 and TRBJ1-1, with 9 bases matching TRBD1. CDR1 SGDLS and CDR2 YYNGEE come from the germline V gene. The CDR3 has 17 residues. The trim removed 0 bases at V and 5 bases at J, leaving 11 bases unmatched. CDR3: CASSVDLHGTGMTEAFF. CDR3 sequence (DNA): TGTGCCAGCAGCGTAGACCTCCACGGGACAGGGATGACTGAAGCTTTCTTT.

This clone was counted between two and nine times. The V call is TRBV6-4, the J call TRBJ2-1, with 8 bases that match TRBD1. Germline CDR1 MRHNA, CDR2 SNTAGT. The V segment lost 1 base and the J segment 10 bases; nucleotides outside the gene matches: 6. This CDR3 is 14 amino acids long. The CDR3 is CASSDFLGQGEQFF. In DNA form, the CDR3 reads TGTGCCAGCAGTGACTTTCTTGGACAGGGCGAGCAGTTCTTC.

This clone has only a few counts. The chain couples TRBV6-2 or TRBV6-3 to TRBJ2-3, with TRBD1 matching 7 bases. V gave up 5 bases and J gave up 3 bases; unmatched junction bases: 17. There are 18 residues in the CDR3. The germline CDR1 and CDR2 sequences are MNHEY and SVGEGT. The CDR3 loop is CASSTRTKRDRVTDTQYF. The CDR3 DNA reads as TGTGCCAGCAGTACTCGGACGAAACGGGACAGAGTAACAGATACGCAGTATTTT.

The chain combines TRBV5-8 with TRBJ2-7; 11 bases fit TRBD1. The J segment lost 4 bases and the V segment lost 4 bases, leaving 7 bases of the junction unmatched. CDR1 and CDR2 (germline): SGHTS, YDEGEE. This CDR3 contains 15 residues. CDR3 amino acids: CASSTGQGAAYEQYF. CDR3 nucleotides: TGTGCCAGCAGCACCGGACAGGGGGCGGCGTACGAGCAGTACTTC.

This chain connects TRBV6-2 or TRBV6-3 to TRBJ2-5, with 7 positions matching TRBD1. V shed 0 bases, J shed 5 bases, and the junction held 12 bases outside the gene matches. Germline V CDR1 and CDR2: MNHEY, SVGEGT. This CDR3 is built from 17 residues. This CDR3 reads CASSYSVDRRRWETQYF. The DNA for the CDR3 is TGTGCCAGCAGTTACTCGGTGGACAGGCGGCGGTGGGAGACCCAGTACTTC.

This chain uses TRBV4-3 with TRBJ1-2, with a tentative D call TRBD1 (5 bases). The V gene's germline CDR1 is LGHNA and CDR2 YSLEER. The CDR3 has 16 amino acids. The V gene lost 2 bases and the J gene lost 3 bases, with 16 bases spanning the gap. The DNA for the CDR3 is TGCGCCAGCAGCCAATTGAACACGGGGGGATACTATGGCTACACCTTC. It translates to CASSQLNTGGYYGYTF.

V and J are TRBV5-1 and TRBJ2-7; 9 nucleotides line up with TRBD1. J lost 3 bases, V lost 6 bases, and 10 bases had no gene match. Per germline, CDR1 SGHRS and CDR2 YFSETQ. This CDR3 spans 15 amino acids. The CDR3 loop is CASTKQGASLYEQYF. Written as DNA, the CDR3 is TGCGCCAGCACCAAACAGGGGGCGAGTCTCTACGAGCAGTACTTC.

The chain recombines TRBV4-1 with TRBJ2-6, with 8 bases aligning to TRBD1. V shed 3 bases, J shed 0 bases, and the junction held 7 bases outside the gene matches. Germline assignment: CDR1 MGHRA and CDR2 YSYEKL. The CDR3 runs to 18 residues. This chain's CDR3 is CASSHDGQGLSGANVLTF. The CDR3 coding sequence is TGCGCCAGCAGCCATGATGGACAGGGCCTCTCTGGGGCCAACGTCCTGACTTTC.

The chain employs TRBV29-1 and TRBJ2-3; 7 bases fit TRBD2. The CDR3 runs to 12 residues. Germline CDR1 is SQVTM and CDR2 is ANQGSEA. After removal of 4 bases from V and 5 bases from J, the junction contained 3 bases not matched to a gene. CDR3 sequence reads: CSVAGGRDTQYF. For the CDR3, the DNA is TGCAGCGTTGCCGGGGGGAGAGATACGCAGTATTTT.

This clone was recorded a few times. A read error may account for a junction end that differs from germline. This sample also contains other DNA sequences that code for the same CDR3. The rearrangement uses TRBV5-5 and TRBJ1-3; 7 nucleotides agree with TRBD1. Germline V gene data show CDR1 as SGHKS and CDR2 as YYEKEE (reference sequence). The CDR3 runs 14 residues. As DNA, the CDR3 is TGTGCCAGCAGCTCCGACAGGGCTGGGAACACCATATATTTT. Protein sequence: CASSSDRAGNTIYF.

The chain employs TRBV27 and TRBJ1-1; no firm D call. Germline CDR1 MNHEY, CDR2 SMNVEV (reference sequence). This CDR3 contains 14 residues. The V gene lost 3 bases and the J gene lost 3 bases, with 11 bases spanning the gap. The CDR3 nucleotides read TGTGCCAGCAGTTTGGCGGCCGGCTACACTGAAGCTTTCTTT. It translates to CASSLAAGYTEAFF.

This clone was found a few times. The chain is built from TRBV9 and TRBJ1-3; D is perhaps TRBD1 (6 bases). Germline-derived CDR1 and CDR2 are SGDLS and YYNGEE. The CDR3 sequence is 17 residues long. Trimming left V 1 base short and J 0 bases short, with 14 bases between. CDR3 residues: CASSVTHRTASGNTIYF. CDR3 in DNA: TGTGCCAGCAGCGTAACCCACCGGACAGCCTCTGGAAACACCATATATTTT.

This chain connects TRBV11-3 to TRBJ2-1; D unclear. Looked up from germline, CDR1 is SGHNT and CDR2 is YENEEA. V gave up 0 bases and J gave up 8 bases, with 11 bases separating them. The CDR3 extends over 14 amino acids. Here the CDR3 DNA reads TGTGCCAGCAGCTTAGATGTTAGGAGTGATGAGCAGTTCTTC. The encoded protein is CASSLDVRSDEQFF. Using reference TRBV11-3 and TRBJ2-1 for the parts outside the CDR3, the full variable domain is EAGVVQSPRYKIIEKKQPVAFWCNPISGHNTLYWYLQNLGQGPELLIRYENEEAVDDSQLPKDRFSAERLKGVDSTLKIQPAELGDSAVYLCASSLDVRSDEQFFGPGTRLTVL.

This sequence joins TRBV6-1 and TRBJ1-5, with TRBD1 as a possible D gene (6 bases). This CDR3 is built from 15 residues. V gave up 8 bases and J gave up 4 bases, with 18 bases separating them. CDR1 MNHNS and CDR2 SASEGT come from the germline V gene. The CDR3 is CASDGTPALNQPQHF. The CDR3 DNA follows: TGTGCCAGCGACGGGACACCAGCCTTGAATCAGCCCCAGCATTTT.

This clone was observed a handful of times. This sequence joins TRBV19 and TRBJ2-1; D is undetermined. Trimming left V 5 bases short and J 10 bases short, with 18 bases between. From germline, CDR1 is LNHDA and CDR2 SQIVND (reference sequence). The CDR3 extends over 14 amino acids. CDR3: CASSGLSGYQEQFF. CDR3 in DNA: TGTGCCAGTAGTGGGCTGTCAGGTTATCAGGAGCAGTTCTTC.

V usage is TRBV27 and J usage is TRBJ1-6; TRBD1 is a possible D gene (6 bases). The CDR3 runs to 14 residues. From germline, CDR1 is MNHEY and CDR2 SMNVEV (reference sequence). Between the trimmed V and J ends, which lost 6 bases and 5 bases, there was a span of 11 bases. The CDR3 is CASRQGINNSPLHF. CDR3 DNA sequence: TGTGCCAGCAGACAGGGAATCAATAATTCACCCCTCCACTTT.

The rearrangement links TRBV6-5 to TRBJ2-3; 7 nucleotides match TRBD1. V was pared by 6 bases and J by 1 base, with 7 bases of the junction left unmatched. This CDR3 region has 15 residues. Germline lookup yields CDR1 MNHEY and CDR2 SVGAGI. CDR3 protein: CASRQGIYGTDTQYF. The CDR3 bases are TGTGCCAGCAGACAGGGGATTTACGGCACAGATACGCAGTATTTT.